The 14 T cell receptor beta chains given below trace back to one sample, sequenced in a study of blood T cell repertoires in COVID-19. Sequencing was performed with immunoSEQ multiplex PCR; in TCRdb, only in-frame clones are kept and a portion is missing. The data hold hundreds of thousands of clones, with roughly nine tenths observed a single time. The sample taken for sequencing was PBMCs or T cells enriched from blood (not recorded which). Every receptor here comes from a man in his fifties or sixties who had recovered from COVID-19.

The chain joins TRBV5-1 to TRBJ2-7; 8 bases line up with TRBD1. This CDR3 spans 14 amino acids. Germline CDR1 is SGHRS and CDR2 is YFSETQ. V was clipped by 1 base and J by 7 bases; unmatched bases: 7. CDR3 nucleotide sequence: TGCGCCAGCAGCTTGCAGGGGACAGGCGGGGAGCAGTACTTC. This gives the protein CASSLQGTGGEQYF.

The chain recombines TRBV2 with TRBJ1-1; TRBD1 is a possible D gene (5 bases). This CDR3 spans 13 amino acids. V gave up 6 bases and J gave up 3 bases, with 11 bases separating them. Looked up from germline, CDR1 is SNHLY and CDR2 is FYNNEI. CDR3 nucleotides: TGTGCCAGCAGCGTACAGGAGTACACTGAAGCTTTCTTT. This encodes CASSVQEYTEAFF.

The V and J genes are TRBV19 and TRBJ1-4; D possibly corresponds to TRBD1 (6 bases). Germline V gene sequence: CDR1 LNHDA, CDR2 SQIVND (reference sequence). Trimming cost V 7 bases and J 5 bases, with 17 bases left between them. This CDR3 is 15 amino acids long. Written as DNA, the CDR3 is TGTGCCAGTACCCCAAGGGGGAGCGTCAATGAAAAACTGTTTTTT. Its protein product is CASTPRGSVNEKLFF.

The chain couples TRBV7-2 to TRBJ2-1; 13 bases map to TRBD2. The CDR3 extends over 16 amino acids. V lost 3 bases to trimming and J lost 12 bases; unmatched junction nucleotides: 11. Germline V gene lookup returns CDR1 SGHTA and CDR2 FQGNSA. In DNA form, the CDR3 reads TGTGCCAGCAGCTTCCGGACTAGCGGGAGTATAATAGGGCAGTTCTTC. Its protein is CASSFRTSGSIIGQFF.

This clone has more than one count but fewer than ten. Here the CDR3 reads CASSSPGQGAYEQYF. The CDR3 coding sequence is TGTGCCAGCAGTTCACCGGGACAGGGGGCCTACGAGCAGTACTTC. V and J are TRBV28 and TRBJ2-7; 11 nucleotides match TRBD1. Germline CDR1 and CDR2: MDHEN and SYDVKM. The CDR3 sequence is 15 residues long. V shed 4 bases, J shed 2 bases, and the junction held 4 bases outside the gene matches.

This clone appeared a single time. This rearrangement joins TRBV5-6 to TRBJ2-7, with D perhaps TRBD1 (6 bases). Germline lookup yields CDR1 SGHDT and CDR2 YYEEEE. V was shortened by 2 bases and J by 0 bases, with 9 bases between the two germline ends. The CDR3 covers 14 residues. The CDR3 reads CASSFDRISYEQYF. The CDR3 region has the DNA TGTGCCAGCAGCTTCGACAGGATCTCCTACGAGCAGTACTTC.

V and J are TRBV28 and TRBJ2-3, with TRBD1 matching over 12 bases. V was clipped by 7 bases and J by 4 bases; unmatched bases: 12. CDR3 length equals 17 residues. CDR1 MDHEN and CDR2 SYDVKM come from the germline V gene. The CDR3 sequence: CASNPFMGQGAPDTQYF. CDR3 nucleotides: TGTGCCAGCAACCCTTTTATGGGACAGGGGGCACCAGATACGCAGTATTTT.

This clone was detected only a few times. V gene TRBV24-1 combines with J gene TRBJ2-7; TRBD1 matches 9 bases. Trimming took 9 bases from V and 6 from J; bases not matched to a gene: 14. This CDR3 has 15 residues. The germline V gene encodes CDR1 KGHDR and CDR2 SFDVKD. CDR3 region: CATSTRGTGNTEQYF. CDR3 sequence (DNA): TGTGCCACCTCCACTCGCGGGACAGGGAACACCGAGCAGTACTTC.

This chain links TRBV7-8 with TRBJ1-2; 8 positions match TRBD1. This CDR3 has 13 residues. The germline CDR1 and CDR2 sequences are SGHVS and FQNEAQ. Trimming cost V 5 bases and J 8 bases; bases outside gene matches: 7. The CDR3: CASSLDRAGGYTF. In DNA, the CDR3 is TGTGCCAGCAGCCTGGACAGGGCAGGAGGCTACACCTTC.

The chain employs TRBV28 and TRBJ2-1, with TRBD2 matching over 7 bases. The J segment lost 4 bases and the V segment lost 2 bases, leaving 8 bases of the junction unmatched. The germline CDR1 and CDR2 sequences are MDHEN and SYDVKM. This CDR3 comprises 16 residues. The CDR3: CASSLAGTNLYNEQFF. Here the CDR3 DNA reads TGTGCCAGCAGTTTAGCTGGGACTAACTTGTACAATGAGCAGTTCTTC.

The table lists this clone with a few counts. Here the CDR3 DNA reads TGTGCCAGCAGCCCCCGCGGGGGGGTTCATCAGCCCCAGCATTTT. This translates into CASSPRGGVHQPQHF. The chain recombines TRBV3-1 (or the pseudogene TRBV3-2) with TRBJ1-5, with D maybe TRBD1 (5 bases). The CDR3 has 15 residues. V dropped 4 bases and J dropped 5 bases, with 15 bases sitting between them. Germline CDR1 reads LGHDT; CDR2 reads YNNKEL (reference sequence).

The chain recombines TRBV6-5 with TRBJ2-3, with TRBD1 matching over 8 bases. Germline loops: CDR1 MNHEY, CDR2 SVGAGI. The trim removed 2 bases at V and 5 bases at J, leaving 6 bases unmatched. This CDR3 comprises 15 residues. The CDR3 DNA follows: TGTGCCAGCAGTTACGGCAGGGGGCACATAGATACGCAGTATTTT. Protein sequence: CASSYGRGHIDTQYF.

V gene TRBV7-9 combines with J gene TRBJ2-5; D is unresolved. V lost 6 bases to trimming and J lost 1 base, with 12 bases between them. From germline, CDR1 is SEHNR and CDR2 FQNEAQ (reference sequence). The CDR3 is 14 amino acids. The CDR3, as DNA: TGTGCCAGCAGTCACCCTACTCTCCAAGAGACCCAGTACTTC. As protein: CASSHPTLQETQYF.

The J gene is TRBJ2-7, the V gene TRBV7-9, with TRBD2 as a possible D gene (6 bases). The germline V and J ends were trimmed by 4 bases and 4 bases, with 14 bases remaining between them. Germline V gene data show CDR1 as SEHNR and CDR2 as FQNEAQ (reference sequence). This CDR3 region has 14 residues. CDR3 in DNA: TGTGCCAGCAGCTCGCCGGGACTTCAATACGAGCAGTACTTC. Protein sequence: CASSSPGLQYEQYF.